This TCR beta chain was sequenced in a study of T cell repertoires in cytomegalovirus infection. Across the whole study: Indications of both CMV infection and matching HLA type were provided by public TCR beta signatures. Points from the study as a whole: Public TCR beta family frequency separated CMV-and-HLA carriers, including in an independent cohort. Within the response measured ex vivo, HLA-C-restricted CMV-specific TCR beta clonotypes were dominant.

This clonotype was counted at least ten times. The antigen remains unidentified. TCRdb processed the reads anew with MiXCR; each CDR3 protein has one entry. The table lists fewer than 550,000 distinct CDR3 sequences, over 9% of them singletons. Sequenced sample: PBMCs. This sequence was found in a human donor in good health (CMV status not recorded). Some clones in this sample may be carry-over from other donors' samples.

DNA for the CDR3: TGTGCCAGCAGTTTAGATCTGGACACTTCCACAGATACGCAGTATTTT. Protein: CASSLDLDTSTDTQYF. This sequence joins TRBV12-3 or TRBV12-4 and TRBJ2-3; D possibly corresponds to TRBD1 (5 bases). With 1 base removed from V and 2 bases from J, the gap between germline ends came to 13 bases. This CDR3 has 16 amino acids.